Sequencing of this T cell receptor beta chain was carried out in a study of response to subunit inactivated influenza vaccine. The germline V gene encodes CDR1 SGHKS and CDR2 YYEKEE (reference sequence). Trimming at V came to 4 bases and at J to 6 bases, leaving 4 bases not matched to a gene. The CDR3 has 14 amino acids. This clonotype showed up many times. TCRdb independently ran MiXCR on the RT-PCR reads; one entry per CDR3 protein. Of about 570,000 distinct CDR3 sequences listed, 11% were seen once; the top ten hold approximately 9.9%. These data also featured in a second study, about T cells expressing NK-cell markers. That work contributes: It was by 5'RACE template switching with UMIs that TCR beta cDNA was made. Dominant NKG2C+ clonotype frequencies of 1.0-7.0% of CD8+ T cells were measured in more than 5 donors. HCMV specificity of the expanded NKG2C+ T cell clones stayed unclear.

The receptor was derived from a man in his fifties or sixties who received an inactivated influenza vaccine. This chain connects TRBV5-5 to TRBJ1-4, with TRBD1 identical over 9 bases. This specimen was PBMCs from blood, taken on the day of vaccination. The CDR3 coding sequence is TGTGCCAGCAGCCCGGGACAGGGCTATGAAAAACTGTTTTTT. This encodes CASSPGQGYEKLFF. Drawing the rest from reference TRBV5-5 and TRBJ1-4, the complete variable domain is DAGVTQSPTHLIKTRGQQVTLRCSPISGHKSVSWYQQVLGQGPQFIFQYYEKEERGRGNFPDRFSARQFPNYSSELNVNALLLGDSALYLCASSPGQGYEKLFFGSGTQLSVL.